These 20 T cell receptor beta chains share one sample of origin, sequenced in a study of cytomegalovirus exposure and HLA in healthy donors. The primer mix had 60 Vbeta and 13 Jbeta primers. Method: immunoSEQ multiplex PCR; TCRdb's copy keeps in-frame clones and lacks some. This repertoire includes around 100,000 clones. Source material: PBMCs. The source of these receptors is a man in his fifties in good health and CMV-seronegative.

The chain joins TRBV7-3 to TRBJ2-2; D is possibly TRBD2 (5 bases). The CDR3 sequence is 16 residues long. Trimming removed 2 bases from V and 1 base from J, with 11 bases in between. Germline V gene data show CDR1 as SGHTA and CDR2 as FQGTGA. The CDR3 region is CASSLRRTENTGELFF. In nucleotides, the CDR3 is TGTGCCAGCAGCTTACGACGGACTGAGAACACCGGGGAGCTGTTTTTT.

The rearrangement joins TRBV6-1 to TRBJ1-5; D uncertain. The CDR3 spans 15 residues. Germline lookup yields CDR1 MNHNS and CDR2 SASEGT. Trimming pared 4 bases from V and 0 bases from J, leaving 10 bases between. The CDR3 coding sequence is TGTGCCAGCAGTGCGATTCCAGGTAGCAATCAGCCCCAGCATTTT. Translating gives CASSAIPGSNQPQHF.

CDR3 nucleotides: TGTGCCAGCAGACAAAATCGACAGGGCTATACGCAGTATTTT. Its translation: CASRQNRQGYTQYF. The rearrangement links TRBV27 to TRBJ2-3, with 7 bases that match TRBD1. CDR3 length: 14 residues. Germline V gene data show CDR1 as MNHEY and CDR2 as SMNVEV (reference sequence). V lost 6 bases, J lost 7 bases, and 10 bases stayed unmatched.

The chain uses TRBV11-2 and TRBJ2-7; no clear D gene. V was trimmed by 0 bases and J by 0 bases, leaving 9 bases between them. The CDR3 loop spans 15 amino acids. Looked up from germline, CDR1 is SGHAT and CDR2 is FQNNGV. The CDR3 loop is CASSLDAGVSYEQYF. CDR3 bases: TGTGCCAGCAGCTTAGATGCAGGCGTCTCCTACGAGCAGTACTTC.

The CDR3 bases are TGTGCCAGCAGCGCGAGGGGACAGGGGCGCGAGCAGTACTTC. It specifies CASSARGQGREQYF. The chain employs TRBV9 and TRBJ2-7; 10 bases are shared with TRBD1. CDR1 is SGDLS and CDR2 is YYNGEE in the germline V gene. The CDR3 contains 14 residues. Unmatched junction bases numbered 6, after V lost 3 bases and J lost 6 bases.

J is TRBJ1-4 and V is TRBV4-1; 11 nucleotides align to TRBD1. Germline loops: CDR1 MGHRA, CDR2 YSYEKL. With V trimmed by 1 base and J by 4 bases, 5 bases remained unmatched. The CDR3 consists of 17 residues. CDR3 in DNA: TGCGCCAGCAGCCAAGGCGAGGGACAGGGGGTTAATGAAAAACTGTTTTTT. Its translation: CASSQGEGQGVNEKLFF.

V gene TRBV14 combines with J gene TRBJ2-2, with 10 nucleotides matching TRBD2. The V and J ends lost 3 bases and 3 bases, in that order; junction bases with no gene match: 4. This CDR3 region has 16 residues. Germline V gene data show CDR1 as SGHDN and CDR2 as FVKESK. CDR3 amino acids: CASSHRTSGYTGELFF. The CDR3 nucleotides are TGTGCCAGCAGCCACCGGACTAGCGGATACACCGGGGAGCTGTTTTTT.

The rearrangement joins TRBV5-6 to TRBJ2-7; 9 bases are shared with TRBD1. Trimming at V came to 5 bases and at J to 4 bases, leaving 4 bases not matched to a gene. The V gene's germline CDR1 is SGHDT and CDR2 YYEEEE. The CDR3 loop spans 13 amino acids. CDR3 sequence: CASSRDRAYEQYF. The CDR3 DNA reads as TGTGCCAGCAGTCGGGACAGGGCGTACGAGCAGTACTTC.

This sequence joins TRBV4-3 and TRBJ1-2; D perhaps matches TRBD1 (6 bases). The CDR3 loop spans 15 amino acids. Trimming left V 0 bases short and J 4 bases short, with 12 bases between. CDR1 and CDR2 (germline): LGHNA, YSLEER. The CDR3 loop is CASSQDSTGSYGYTF. The CDR3 nucleotides read TGCGCCAGCAGCCAAGATTCTACAGGGAGCTATGGCTACACCTTC.

V and J are TRBV4-2 and TRBJ1-4, with TRBD1 matching 10 bases. Germline V gene lookup returns CDR1 LGHNA and CDR2 YNFKEQ. With V trimmed by 3 bases and J by 4 bases, 2 bases remained unmatched. The CDR3 runs 15 residues. The CDR3 sequence is CASSHGTGDNEKLFF. Here the CDR3 DNA reads TGTGCCAGCAGCCATGGGACAGGGGATAATGAAAAACTGTTTTTT.

The chain links TRBV5-1 to TRBJ1-4; TRBD1 is a possible D gene (6 bases). From germline, CDR1 is SGHRS and CDR2 YFSETQ. The ends were cut back, 1 base at V and 3 bases at J, with 10 bases in the middle. The CDR3 sequence is 15 residues long. CDR3: CASSLLGAANEKLFF. The DNA for the CDR3 is TGCGCCAGCAGCTTGCTGGGGGCAGCTAATGAAAAACTGTTTTTT.

The chain is built from TRBV9 and TRBJ1-2; no firm D call. The CDR3 loop spans 13 amino acids. CDR1 SGDLS and CDR2 YYNGEE come from the germline V gene. Trimming removed 2 bases from V and 4 bases from J, with 9 bases in between. CDR3 DNA: TGTGCCAGCAGCGTTCAAGGAGGCTATGGCTACACCTTC. This translates into CASSVQGGYGYTF.

The V call is TRBV7-2, the J call TRBJ2-3; 12 bases are shared with TRBD2. V was clipped by 1 base and J by 3 bases; unmatched bases: 2. Germline values: CDR1 SGHTA, CDR2 FQGNSA. The length of the CDR3 is 16 residues. DNA of the CDR3: TGTGCCAGCAGCTTAGAACTAGCGGGGGGAACAGATACGCAGTATTTT. As protein: CASSLELAGGTDTQYF.

The chain employs TRBV6-5 and TRBJ1-4, with 7 bases that match TRBD1. The CDR3 extends over 15 amino acids. From germline, CDR1 is MNHEY and CDR2 SVGAGI. The V segment lost 5 bases and the J segment 7 bases; nucleotides outside the gene matches: 10. The CDR3 DNA sequence: TGTGCCAGCAGTGGATACAGGGGTGTTGGTGAAAAACTGTTTTTT. Its protein is CASSGYRGVGEKLFF.

The chain is built from TRBV2 and TRBJ2-7, with TRBD2 as a possible D gene (6 bases). V was trimmed by 1 base and J by 3 bases, leaving 13 bases between them. This CDR3 region has 15 residues. Germline assignment: CDR1 SNHLY and CDR2 FYNNEI. DNA of the CDR3: TGTGCCAGCAGTGAAGGGGATAGCGGAAACTACGAGCAGTACTTC. It encodes CASSEGDSGNYEQYF. Looking up the rest from reference TRBV2 and TRBJ2-7 gives the full variable domain: EPEVTQTPSHQVTQMGQEVILRCVPISNHLYFYWYRQILGQKVEFLVSFYNNEISEKSEIFDDQFSVERPDGSNFTLKIRSTKLEDSAMYFCASSEGDSGNYEQYFGPGTRLTVT.

The rearrangement links TRBV29-1 to TRBJ2-1; 8 bases fit TRBD2. Germline lookup yields CDR1 SQVTM and CDR2 ANQGSEA. V dropped 1 base and J dropped 10; count of bases not matched to a gene: 12. The CDR3 covers 15 residues. The CDR3 DNA reads as TGCAGCGTTGAAGCCTTTGTTGCGGGAGGCAACGAGCAGTTCTTC. Its translation: CSVEAFVAGGNEQFF.

V gene TRBV5-1 combines with J gene TRBJ1-5; D might be TRBD1 (5 bases). With 0 bases removed from V and 5 bases from J, the gap between germline ends came to 12 bases. The CDR3 sequence is 15 residues long. Per the germline V gene, CDR1 is SGHRS and CDR2 is YFSETQ. The CDR3 protein is CASSLDALRDQPQHF. CDR3 coding DNA: TGCGCCAGCAGCTTGGATGCTCTCAGGGATCAGCCCCAGCATTTT.

The chain recombines TRBV5-1 with TRBJ2-2, with D unresolved. The CDR3 loop spans 16 amino acids. Deletions cut 2 bases from V and 0 bases from J, with 11 bases between. CDR1 is SGHRS, CDR2 YFSETQ, per germline. The CDR3 is CASSFLSVANTGELFF. The DNA of the CDR3 is TGCGCCAGCAGCTTTTTATCCGTCGCGAACACCGGGGAGCTGTTTTTT.

The chain uses TRBV6-5 and TRBJ1-1, with D possibly being TRBD1 (6 bases). V was clipped by 7 bases and J by 4 bases, with 16 bases between them. Germline V CDR1 and CDR2: MNHEY, SVGAGI. The CDR3 is made up of 14 amino acids. CDR3 in amino acids: CASTQGSYGTEAFF. The CDR3, as DNA: TGTGCCAGCACACAGGGCTCTTACGGCACTGAAGCTTTCTTT.

Frequency places this clone as medium-sized. A read error may account for a junction end that differs from germline. This sequence joins TRBV7-7 and TRBJ2-1, with a tentative D call TRBD2 (7 bases). From germline, CDR1 is SSHAT and CDR2 FNYEAQ (reference sequence). This CDR3 has 14 residues. CDR3 loop: CASSFGGPVDEQFF. As DNA, the CDR3 is TGTGCTAGCAGCTTCGGGGGGCCGGTCGATGAGCAGTTCTTC.